This TCR beta chain originates from a study of cytomegalovirus exposure and HLA in healthy donors. V was pared by 2 bases and J by 8 bases, with 6 bases of the junction left unmatched. The germline gives CDR1 LNHNV, CDR2 YYDKDF (reference sequence). The CDR3 covers 14 residues. 13 Jbeta primers and 60 Vbeta primers were used for the PCR. TCRdb's table, derived via immunoSEQ multiplex PCR, lists solely in-frame clones and lacks some. The table has 250,000 to 350,000 clones, roughly 90% seen once. Study results and caveats: Beyond CMV serostatus, there was no information to go on about immune exposure. The likely origin of a cluster of highly shared sequence variants was a sequencing artifact. Analyzed later, most CMV-associated TCR beta chains appeared HLA-restricted. Roughly uniform sequencing depth across donors was assumed, possibly incorrectly.

Of note for this clone: The target antigen is unknown.

The sample comprised PBMCs. The chain has TRBV15 and TRBJ1-3, with 7 nucleotides matching TRBD1. The sequence came from a woman under 30 in good health and CMV-seronegative. The CDR3 nucleotides read TGTGCCACCAGCAGAAAGGGAGACAGGGACACCATATATTTT. It translates to CATSRKGDRDTIYF.